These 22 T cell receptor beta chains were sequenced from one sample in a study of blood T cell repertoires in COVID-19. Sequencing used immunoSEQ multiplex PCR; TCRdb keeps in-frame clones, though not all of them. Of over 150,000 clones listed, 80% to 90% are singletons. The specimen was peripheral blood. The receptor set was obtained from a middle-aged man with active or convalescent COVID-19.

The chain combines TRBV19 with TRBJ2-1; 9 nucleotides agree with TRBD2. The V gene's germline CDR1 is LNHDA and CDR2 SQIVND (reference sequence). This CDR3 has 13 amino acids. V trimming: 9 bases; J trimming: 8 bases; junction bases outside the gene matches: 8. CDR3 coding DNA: TGTGCCAGCATGGTAGCGGGAGAAGATGAGCAGTTCTTC. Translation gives CASMVAGEDEQFF.

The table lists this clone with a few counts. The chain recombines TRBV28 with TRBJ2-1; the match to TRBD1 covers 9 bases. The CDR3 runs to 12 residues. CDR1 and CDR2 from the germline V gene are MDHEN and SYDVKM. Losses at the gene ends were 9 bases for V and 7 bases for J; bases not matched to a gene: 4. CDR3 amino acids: CASKTGGNEQFF. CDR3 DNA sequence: TGTGCCAGTAAGACAGGGGGGAATGAGCAGTTCTTC.

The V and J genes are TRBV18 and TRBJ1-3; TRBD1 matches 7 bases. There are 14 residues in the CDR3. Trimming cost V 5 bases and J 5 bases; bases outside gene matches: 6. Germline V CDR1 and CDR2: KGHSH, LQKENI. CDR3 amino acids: CASSNTGERNTIYF. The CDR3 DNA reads TGTGCCAGCTCAAATACAGGGGAGAGAAACACCATATATTTT.

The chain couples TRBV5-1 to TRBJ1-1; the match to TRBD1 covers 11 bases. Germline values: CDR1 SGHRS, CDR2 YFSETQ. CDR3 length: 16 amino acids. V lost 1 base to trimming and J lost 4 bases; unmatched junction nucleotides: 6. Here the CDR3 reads CASSLTQDRGLTEAFF. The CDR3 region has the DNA TGCGCCAGCAGCTTGACGCAGGACAGGGGGCTCACTGAAGCTTTCTTT.

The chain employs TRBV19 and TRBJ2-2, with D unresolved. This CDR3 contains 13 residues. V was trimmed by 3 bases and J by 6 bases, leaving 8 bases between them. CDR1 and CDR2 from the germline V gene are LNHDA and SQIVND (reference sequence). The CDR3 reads CASSILAAGELFF. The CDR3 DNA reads TGTGCCAGTAGTATTTTAGCTGCCGGGGAGCTGTTTTTT.

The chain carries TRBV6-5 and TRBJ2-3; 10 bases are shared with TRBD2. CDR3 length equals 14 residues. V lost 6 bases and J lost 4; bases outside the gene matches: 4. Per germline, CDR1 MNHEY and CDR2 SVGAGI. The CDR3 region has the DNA TGTGCCAGCAGCCCGACTAGCGGGTCAGATACGCAGTATTTT. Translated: CASSPTSGSDTQYF.

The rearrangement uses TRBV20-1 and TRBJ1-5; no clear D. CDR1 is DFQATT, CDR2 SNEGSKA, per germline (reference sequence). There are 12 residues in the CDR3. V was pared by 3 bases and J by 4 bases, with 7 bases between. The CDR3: CSASPGNQPQHF. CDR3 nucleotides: TGCAGTGCTAGTCCAGGTAATCAGCCCCAGCATTTT.

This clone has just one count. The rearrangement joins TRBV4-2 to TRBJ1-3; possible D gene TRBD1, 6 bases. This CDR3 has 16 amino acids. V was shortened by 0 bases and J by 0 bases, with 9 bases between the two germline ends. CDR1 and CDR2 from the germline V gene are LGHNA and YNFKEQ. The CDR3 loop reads CASSQDAGASGNTIYF. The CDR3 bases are TGTGCCAGCAGCCAAGATGCAGGGGCCTCTGGAAACACCATATATTTT.

Written as DNA, the CDR3 is TGTGCCAGCTCACCCCTTGCAGCGGGAGCCAACAATGAGCAGTTCTTC. Amino acid sequence: CASSPLAAGANNEQFF. The chain recombines TRBV18 with TRBJ2-1, with 8 nucleotides matching TRBD2. The CDR3 is made up of 16 amino acids. V trimming: 3 bases; J trimming: 5 bases; junction bases outside the gene matches: 9. Per germline, CDR1 KGHSH and CDR2 LQKENI. The entire variable domain, with the rest obtained from reference TRBV18 and TRBJ2-1, is as follows: NAGVMQNPRHLVRRRGQEARLRCSPMKGHSHVYWYRQLPEEGLKFMVYLQKENIIDESGMPKERFSAEFPKEGPSILRIQQVVRGDSAAYFCASSPLAAGANNEQFFGPGTRLTVL.

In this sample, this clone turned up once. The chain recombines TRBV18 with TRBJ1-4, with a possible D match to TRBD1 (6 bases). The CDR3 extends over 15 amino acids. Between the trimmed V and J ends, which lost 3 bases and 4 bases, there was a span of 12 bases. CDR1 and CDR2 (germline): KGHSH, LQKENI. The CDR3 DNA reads TGTGCCAGCTCACCGGGGGGGACATATAATGAAAAACTGTTTTTT. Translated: CASSPGGTYNEKLFF.

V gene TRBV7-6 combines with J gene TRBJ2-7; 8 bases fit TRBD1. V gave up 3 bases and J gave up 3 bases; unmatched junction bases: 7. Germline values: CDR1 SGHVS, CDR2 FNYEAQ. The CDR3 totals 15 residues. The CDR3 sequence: CASSFSQGAYYEQYF. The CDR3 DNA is TGTGCCAGCAGCTTTAGTCAGGGGGCATACTACGAGCAGTACTTC. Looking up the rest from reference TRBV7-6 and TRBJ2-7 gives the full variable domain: GAGVSQSPRYKVTKRGQDVALRCDPISGHVSLYWYRQALGQGPEFLTYFNYEAQQDKSGLPNDRFSAERPEGSISTLTIQRTEQRDSAMYRCASSFSQGAYYEQYFGPGTRLTVT.

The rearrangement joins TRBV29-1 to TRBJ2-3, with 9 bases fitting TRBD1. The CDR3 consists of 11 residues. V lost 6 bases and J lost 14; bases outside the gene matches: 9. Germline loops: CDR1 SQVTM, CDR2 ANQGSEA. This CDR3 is CSVSGTGWPYF. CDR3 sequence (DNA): TGCAGCGTCTCCGGGACAGGGTGGCCGTATTTT.

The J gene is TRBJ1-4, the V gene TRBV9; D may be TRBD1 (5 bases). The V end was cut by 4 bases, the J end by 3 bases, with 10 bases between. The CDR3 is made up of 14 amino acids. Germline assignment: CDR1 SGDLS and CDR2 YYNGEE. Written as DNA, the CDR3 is TGTGCCAGCAGCCCGACAGAACCTAATGAAAAACTGTTTTTT. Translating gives CASSPTEPNEKLFF.

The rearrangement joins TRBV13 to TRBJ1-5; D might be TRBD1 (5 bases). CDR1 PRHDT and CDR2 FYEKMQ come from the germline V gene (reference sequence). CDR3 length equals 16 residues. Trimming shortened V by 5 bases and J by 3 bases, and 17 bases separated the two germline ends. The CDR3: CASSVFSAGPNQPQHF. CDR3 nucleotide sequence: TGTGCCAGCAGCGTTTTCTCCGCAGGGCCCAATCAGCCCCAGCATTTT. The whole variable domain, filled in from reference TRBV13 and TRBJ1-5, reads AAGVIQSPRHLIKEKRETATLKCYPIPRHDTVYWYQQGPGQDPQFLISFYEKMQSDKGSIPDRFSAQQFSDYHSELNMSSLELGDSALYFCASSVFSAGPNQPQHFGDGTRLSIL.

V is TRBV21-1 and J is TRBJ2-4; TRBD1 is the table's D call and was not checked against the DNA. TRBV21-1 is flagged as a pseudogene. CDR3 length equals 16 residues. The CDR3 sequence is CASSKADRGGKNIQYF. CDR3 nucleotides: TGTGCCAGCAGCAAAGCTGACAGGGGAGGCAAAAACATTCAGTACTTC.

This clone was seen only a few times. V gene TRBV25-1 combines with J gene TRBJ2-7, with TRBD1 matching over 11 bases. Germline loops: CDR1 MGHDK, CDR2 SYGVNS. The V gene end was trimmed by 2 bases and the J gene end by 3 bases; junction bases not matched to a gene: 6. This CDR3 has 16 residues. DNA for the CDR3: TGTGCCAGCAGTGAACTCCGGGACAGGGGGATCTACGAGCAGTACTTC. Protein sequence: CASSELRDRGIYEQYF.

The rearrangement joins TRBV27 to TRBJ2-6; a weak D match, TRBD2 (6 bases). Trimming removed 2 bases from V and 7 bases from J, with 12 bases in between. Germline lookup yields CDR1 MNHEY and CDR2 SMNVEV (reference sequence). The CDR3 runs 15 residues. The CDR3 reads CASSLMGGPANVLTF. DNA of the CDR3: TGTGCCAGCAGTTTAATGGGGGGACCTGCCAACGTCCTGACTTTC.

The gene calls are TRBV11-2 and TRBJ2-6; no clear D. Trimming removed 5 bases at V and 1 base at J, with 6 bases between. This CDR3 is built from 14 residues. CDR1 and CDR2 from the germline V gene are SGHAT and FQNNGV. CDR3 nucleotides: TGTGCCAGCAGCCGCCAGTCTGGGGCCAACGTCCTGACTTTC. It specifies CASSRQSGANVLTF.

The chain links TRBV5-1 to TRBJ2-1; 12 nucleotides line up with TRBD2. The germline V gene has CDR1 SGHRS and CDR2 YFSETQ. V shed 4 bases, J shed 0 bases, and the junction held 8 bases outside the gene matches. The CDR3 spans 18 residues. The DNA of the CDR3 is TGCGCCAGCAGCCCCGGGACTAGCGGGCTCCACTCCTACAATGAGCAGTTCTTC. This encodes CASSPGTSGLHSYNEQFF.

The CDR3 spells CASSLGLASDTQYF. In DNA form, the CDR3 reads TGTGCCAGCAGCTTAGGTCTAGCATCCGATACGCAGTATTTT. V gene TRBV7-6 combines with J gene TRBJ2-3, with a weak D call TRBD2 (5 bases). This CDR3 has 14 residues. Germline V CDR1 and CDR2: SGHVS, FNYEAQ. Trimming removed 1 base from V and 6 bases from J, with 11 bases in between.

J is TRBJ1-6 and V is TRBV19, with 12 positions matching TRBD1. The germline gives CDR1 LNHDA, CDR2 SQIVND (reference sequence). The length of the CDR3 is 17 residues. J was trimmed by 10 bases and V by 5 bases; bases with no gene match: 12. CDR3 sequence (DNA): TGTGCCAGTAGTCCCGGGACAGGGGGCAGCATAGGATCACCCCTCCACTTT. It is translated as CASSPGTGGSIGSPLHF.

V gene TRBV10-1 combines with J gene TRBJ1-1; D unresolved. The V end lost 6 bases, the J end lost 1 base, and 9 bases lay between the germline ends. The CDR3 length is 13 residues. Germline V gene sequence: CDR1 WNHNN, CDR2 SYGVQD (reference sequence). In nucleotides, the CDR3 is TGCGCCAGCAGCCAACACGAGAACACTGAAGCTTTCTTT. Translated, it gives CASSQHENTEAFF.